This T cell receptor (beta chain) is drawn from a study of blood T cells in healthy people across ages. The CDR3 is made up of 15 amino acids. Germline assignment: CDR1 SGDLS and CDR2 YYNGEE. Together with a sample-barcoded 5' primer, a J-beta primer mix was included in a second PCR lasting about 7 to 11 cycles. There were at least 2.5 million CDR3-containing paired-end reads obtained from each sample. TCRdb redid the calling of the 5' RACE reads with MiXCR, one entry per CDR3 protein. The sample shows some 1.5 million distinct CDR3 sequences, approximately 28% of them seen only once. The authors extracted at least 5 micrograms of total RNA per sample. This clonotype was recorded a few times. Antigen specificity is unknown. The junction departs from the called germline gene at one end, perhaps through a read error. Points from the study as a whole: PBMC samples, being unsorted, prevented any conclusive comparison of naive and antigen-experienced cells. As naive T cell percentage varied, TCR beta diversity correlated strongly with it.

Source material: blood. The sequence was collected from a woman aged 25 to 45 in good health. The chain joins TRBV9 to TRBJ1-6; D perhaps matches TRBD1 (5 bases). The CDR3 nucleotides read TGTGCCAGCAGCGTAGAGTCAGACAGAAATTCACCCCCCCACTTT. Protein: CASSVESDRNSPPHF.